The rows below give T cell receptor beta chains drawn from one sample of a study of HIV-infected patients and healthy controls. TCRdb reanalysed the 5' RACE reads using MiXCR and keeps one entry per CDR3 protein. The sample includes 5,000 to 7,500 distinct CDR3 sequences, about 9.6% of them seen just once. Sample: blood, taken during antiretroviral therapy. The receptor set was obtained from an adult with HIV infection. CDR3s include the opening cysteine and the closing phenylalanine or tryptophan. A D gene is named only where the DNA matches it firmly. Rows give clone size only sometimes, using once, few, many, or a class for an expanded clone.

v_call	clone_size	j_call	d_call	cdr3_length	cdr3_nt	cdr3_aa
TRBV29-1	many	TRBJ1-2	NA	16	TGCAGCGCCTGGGGGGACAAGGGCGAAGGGATCTATGGCTACACCTTC	CSAWGDKGEGIYGYTF
TRBV19	many	TRBJ1-2	NA	11	TGTGCCAGTAGGGTCACAGGGTCTTTCACCTTC	CASRVTGSFTF
TRBV27	NA	TRBJ2-2	NA	14	TGTGCCAGCAGTTGGCAGGGGGGCACCGGGGAGCTGTTTTTT	CASSWQGGTGELFF
TRBV5-4	many	TRBJ2-5	TRBD2	17	TGTGCCAGCAGCTTGGCGATAGCGGGGGGGAAGGGAGAGACCCAGTACTTC	CASSLAIAGGKGETQYF
TRBV9	many	TRBJ2-3	TRBD2	15	TGTGCCAGCAGCGTAGGACGGGACTACACAGATACGCAGTATTTT	CASSVGRDYTDTQYF
TRBV3-1	medium-sized	TRBJ2-3	NA	17	TGTGCCAGCAGCCTTCGGACAGCCGTACTTAGCACAGATACGCAGTATTTT	CASSLRTAVLSTDTQYF
TRBV4-2	few	TRBJ2-5	TRBD2	16	TGTGCCAGCAGCCAAGGTACCGGGACTAGAGAAGAGACCCAGTACTTC	CASSQGTGTREETQYF
TRBV20-1	many	TRBJ2-7	NA	16	TGCAGTGCTAGAGTCACCAAAACAGCAATCTCCTACGAGCAGTACTTC	CSARVTKTAISYEQYF
TRBV27	medium-sized	TRBJ1-5	NA	15	TGTGCCAGCAGTTCCGAGGACGGAGGTAATCAGCCCCAGCATTTT	CASSSEDGGNQPQHF
TRBV6-1	medium-sized	TRBJ1-1	NA	12	TGTGCCAACGACGAAGCGAACACTGAAGCTTTCTTT	CANDEANTEAFF
TRBV24-1	NA	TRBJ1-1	NA	12	TGTGCCACCAGTGAGCAGGGGACTGAAGCTTTCTTT	CATSEQGTEAFF
TRBV13	medium-sized	TRBJ1-4	NA	15	TGTGCCAGCAGCCCCTCAGGGGACCCCAATGAAAAACTGTTTTTT	CASSPSGDPNEKLFF
TRBV15	many	TRBJ1-5	NA	14	TGTGCCACCAGCACCGACACTTTAAATCAGCCCCAGCATTTT	CATSTDTLNQPQHF